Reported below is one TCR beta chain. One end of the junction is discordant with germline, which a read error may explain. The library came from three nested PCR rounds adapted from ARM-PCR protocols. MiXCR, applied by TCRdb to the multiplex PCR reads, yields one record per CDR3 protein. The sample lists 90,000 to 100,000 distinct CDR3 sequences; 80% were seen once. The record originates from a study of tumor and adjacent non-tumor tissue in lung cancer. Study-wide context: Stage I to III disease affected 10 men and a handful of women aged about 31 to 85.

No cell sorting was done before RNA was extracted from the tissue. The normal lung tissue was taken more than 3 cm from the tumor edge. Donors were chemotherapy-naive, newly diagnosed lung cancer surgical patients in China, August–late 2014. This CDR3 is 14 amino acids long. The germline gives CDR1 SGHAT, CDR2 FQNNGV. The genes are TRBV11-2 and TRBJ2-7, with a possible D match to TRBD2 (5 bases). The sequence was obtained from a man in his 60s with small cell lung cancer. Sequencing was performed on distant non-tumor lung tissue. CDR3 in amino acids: CASNLEVGGYEEYF. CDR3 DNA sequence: TGTGCCAGCAACTTAGAAGTCGGAGGCTACGAAGAGTACTTC.